This TCR beta chain was retrieved from a study of cytomegalovirus exposure and HLA in healthy donors. Per the germline V gene, CDR1 is SQVTM and CDR2 is ANQGSEA. The CDR3 runs to 15 residues. The V and J ends lost 7 bases and 2 bases, in that order; junction bases with no gene match: 11. The PCR made use of 60 Vbeta and 13 Jbeta primers. Assay: immunoSEQ multiplex PCR; the TCRdb copy retains only in-frame clones and omits some. The data contain roughly 80,000 clones, roughly 63% of them singletons. Donors showed nominal health when sampled, although they likely had unrecorded immune exposures. The V and J genes are TRBV29-1 and TRBJ1-2; 9 bases are shared with TRBD1. Material: PBMCs. The receptor comes from a man aged 25 to 40 in good health and CMV-seropositive. In DNA form, the CDR3 reads TGCAGCGCCCTACCCCGGGACAGGGAGAACTATGGCTACACCTTC. Its protein product is CSALPRDRENYGYTF.